The next 27 T cell receptor beta chains were all read from a single sample in a study of CD4 and CD8 cells across lung adenocarcinoma regions. TCRdb used MiXCR to reprocess the PCR reads, holding one entry per CDR3 protein. In the table there are over 4,500 distinct CDR3 sequences, around 50% of which are singletons. Source material: CD4+ T cells from the margin of a lung tumor. The source of these receptors is a male donor with lung adenocarcinoma. The CD4 and CD8 labels of this study may be unreliable.

This clonotype showed up just a few times. J is TRBJ2-3 and V is TRBV6-1, with D perhaps given as TRBD1 or TRBD2 (5 bases each). V lost 4 bases to trimming and J lost 2 bases, with 10 bases between them. CDR3 size: 14 residues. Looked up from germline, CDR1 is MNHNS and CDR2 is SASEGT. The CDR3 reads CASSGGEHTDTQYF. CDR3 DNA: TGTGCCAGCAGTGGAGGGGAACACACAGATACGCAGTATTTT.

This sequence joins TRBV7-2 and TRBJ2-5; D assignment may be TRBD1 or TRBD2 (6 bases each). The CDR3 consists of 17 residues. Trimming pared 5 bases from V and 3 bases from J, leaving 22 bases between. Germline loops: CDR1 SGHTA, CDR2 FQGNSA. The DNA of the CDR3 is TGTGCCAGCAGCCGCTCTAGACTAACGAGGGGGGAAGAGACCCAGTACTTC. It specifies CASSRSRLTRGEETQYF.

By sample share, this clonotype is large. The chain joins TRBV6-1 to TRBJ2-1; 11 nucleotides agree with TRBD2. The J call may be incorrect, as the DNA end agrees better with TRBJ2-7. This CDR3 contains 15 residues. In germline, CDR1 is MNHNS, CDR2 SASEGT. This chain's CDR3 is CASRNELAGGPQQYF. The CDR3 DNA follows: TGTGCCAGCAGGAACGAGCTAGCGGGAGGCCCCCAGCAGTACTTC.

This clonotype turned up a few times. The chain combines TRBV5-1 with TRBJ2-5; D gene uncertain. From germline, CDR1 is SGHRS and CDR2 YFSETQ. The CDR3 is 16 amino acids. The V end was cut by 0 bases, the J end by 1 base, with 13 bases between. CDR3: CASSLALTELQETQYF. CDR3 DNA sequence: TGCGCCAGCAGCTTGGCCTTGACCGAACTCCAAGAGACCCAGTACTTC.

The rearrangement links TRBV6-1 to TRBJ2-3, with 7 positions matching TRBD2. Germline assignment: CDR1 MNHNS and CDR2 SASEGT. Unmatched junction bases numbered 5, after V lost 5 bases and J lost 0 bases. The CDR3 sequence is 15 residues long. The CDR3 protein is CASSPPSGSTDTQYF. The DNA of the CDR3 is TGTGCCAGCAGTCCCCCTAGCGGTAGCACAGATACGCAGTATTTT.

This clonotype was counted between two and nine times. The chain joins TRBV6-2 or TRBV6-3 to TRBJ2-4, with TRBD1 identical over 7 bases. Germline loops: CDR1 MNHEY, CDR2 SVGEGT. The CDR3 runs to 15 residues. V lost 5 bases, J lost 7 bases, and 11 bases stayed unmatched. CDR3 coding DNA: TGTGCCAGCAGTAAATCCGACAGGGCTGGTAACATTCAGTACTTC. Amino acid sequence: CASSKSDRAGNIQYF.

The chain has TRBV11-3 and TRBJ2-5, with 15 bases fitting TRBD2. CDR1 and CDR2 (germline): SGHNT, YENEEA. Unmatched junction bases numbered 12, after V lost 5 bases and J lost 11 bases. This CDR3 region has 16 residues. CDR3 amino acids: CASSRTSGRADGEQYF. The CDR3, as DNA: TGTGCCAGCAGCCGGACTAGCGGGAGGGCCGACGGGGAGCAGTACTTC.

This clonotype appeared many times. The chain recombines TRBV27 with TRBJ2-2; no clear D. Looked up from germline, CDR1 is MNHEY and CDR2 is SMNVEV (reference sequence). This CDR3 contains 14 residues. Trimming shortened V by 5 bases and J by 4 bases, and 11 bases separated the two germline ends. Here the CDR3 DNA reads TGTGCCAGCAGTCCAGTTCTGTTCACCGGGGAGCTGTTTTTT. Its translation is CASSPVLFTGELFF.

As regards this clonotype: Sequence at one end of the junction differs from germline and may be a read error. The chain combines TRBV25-1 with TRBJ2-3; unclear D gene. The CDR3 runs 13 residues. The germline gives CDR1 MGHDK, CDR2 SYGVNS. Written as DNA, the CDR3 is TGTGCCACGGGTAAAACAGCCAAAAATACGCAGTACTTT. The encoded protein is CATGKTAKNTQYF.

The chain employs TRBV6-1 and TRBJ1-2; 11 bases line up with TRBD1. After removal of 6 bases from V and 0 bases from J, the junction contained 6 bases not matched to a gene. The CDR3 length is 16 residues. Germline lookup yields CDR1 MNHNS and CDR2 SASEGT. CDR3 loop: CASSRDRGMTNYGYTF. The DNA of the CDR3 is TGTGCCAGCAGCCGGGACAGGGGGATGACTAACTATGGCTACACCTTC.

This clonotype has only a few counts. The chain has TRBV4-1 and TRBJ2-5, with TRBD1 matching over 10 bases. CDR3 length equals 21 residues. CDR1 is MGHRA, CDR2 YSYEKL, per germline. With 6 bases clipped from V and 2 bases from J, the junction kept 24 bases outside the gene matches. The CDR3 region has the DNA TGCGCCAGCAGTCGACGCCCGGGACAGGGGATGGTGGGCGGACTTCAAGAGACCCAGTACTTC. This codes for CASSRRPGQGMVGGLQETQYF.

This clonotype is termed medium-sized. The genes are TRBV7-6 and TRBJ2-1; D remains ambiguous. The J call is uncertain, as TRBJ2-5 better fits the DNA end. Germline CDR1 reads SGHVS; CDR2 reads FNYEAQ. This CDR3 has 13 residues. This CDR3 reads CASSLELQETQYF. CDR3 nucleotide sequence: TGTGCCAGCAGCTTAGAGCTGCAAGAGACCCAGTACTTC.

By share, this clonotype ranks as medium-sized. The V call is TRBV6-1, the J call TRBJ1-2, with D possibly TRBD1 on 6 matching bases. The CDR3 runs 15 residues. V was shortened by 7 bases and J by 7 bases, with 22 bases between the two germline ends. Germline CDR1 is MNHNS and CDR2 is SASEGT. DNA for the CDR3: TGTGCCAGCACGAGGGACCCCGGGGGCGGCGTTGGCTACACCTTC. It encodes CASTRDPGGGVGYTF.

On this clonotype itself: A read error may account for a junction end that differs from germline. The chain uses TRBV10-3 and TRBJ2-2; 10 bases are shared with TRBD2. Looked up from germline, CDR1 is ENHRY and CDR2 is SYGVKD. This CDR3 is built from 12 residues. The CDR3 sequence is CAASGGTGELYF. In nucleotides, the CDR3 is TGTGCCGCTAGCGGGGGCACCGGGGAGCTGTACTTT.

Turning to this clonotype: This may stem from a read error, because a much larger clone lies one nucleotide away. The chain employs TRBV6-5 and TRBJ2-2; D assignment may be TRBD1 or TRBD2 (5 bases each). Germline V gene data show CDR1 as MNHEY and CDR2 as SVGAGI. The CDR3 is 16 amino acids. As DNA, the CDR3 is TGTGCCAGCAGTTACCAACAGGCCGGGAACACCGGGAAGCTGTTTTTT. It specifies CASSYQQAGNTGKLFF.

This clonotype was found once. Sequence at one end of the junction differs from germline and may be a read error. The V gene is TRBV7-7, the J gene TRBJ2-5; TRBD1 is a possible D gene (6 bases). CDR1 is SSHAT and CDR2 is FNYEAQ in the germline V gene (reference sequence). CDR3 size: 14 residues. The CDR3: CASSLGAGRETQYF. The DNA of the CDR3 is TGTGCTAGCAGCTTGGGGGCAGGGCGAGAGACCCAGTACTTC.

This clonotype qualifies as medium-sized. This rearrangement joins TRBV6-1 to TRBJ1-4, with D possibly being TRBD1 (6 bases). V was trimmed by 5 bases and J by 4 bases, leaving 14 bases between them. The CDR3 sequence is 15 residues long. Germline V gives CDR1 MNHNS, CDR2 SASEGT. The CDR3 spells CASSTTGFHNEKLFF. For the CDR3, the DNA is TGTGCCAGCAGTACAACAGGGTTCCATAATGAAAAACTGTTTTTT.

By sample fraction, this clonotype is medium-sized. The J gene is TRBJ2-2, the V gene TRBV6-4; D call uncertain. Per the germline V gene, CDR1 is MRHNA and CDR2 is SNTAGT. V dropped 3 bases and J dropped 2 bases, with 7 bases sitting between them. This CDR3 is 14 amino acids long. The CDR3 reads CASSEGLNTGELFF. The CDR3 DNA follows: TGTGCCAGCAGTGAAGGCCTAAACACCGGGGAGCTGTTTTTT.

In this sample, this clonotype is large (0.1 to 1%). The rearrangement uses TRBV10-1 and TRBJ2-1, with D perhaps TRBD2 (6 bases). With the DNA end fitting TRBJ2-7 better, the J assignment may be wrong. The CDR3 consists of 14 residues. CDR1 and CDR2 from the germline V gene are WNHNN and SYGVQD (reference sequence). The CDR3, as DNA: TGCGCCAGCAGCGGACCGGGACTCGGGAACAAGCAGTACTTC. This gives the protein CASSGPGLGNKQYF.

The chain combines TRBV10-1 with TRBJ2-7; D unresolved. Germline V gene data show CDR1 as WNHNN and CDR2 as SYGVQD (reference sequence). The V end was cut by 3 bases, the J end by 2 bases, with 8 bases between. This CDR3 is built from 13 residues. The CDR3 sequence is CASSEGDTYEQYF. DNA of the CDR3: TGCGCCAGCAGTGAAGGAGACACCTACGAGCAGTACTTC.

This clonotype occurred a few times. The V and J genes are TRBV6-5 and TRBJ2-3; 11 bases match TRBD2. The CDR3 is 16 residues long. Trimming took 6 bases from V and 3 from J; bases not matched to a gene: 8. Germline loops: CDR1 MNHEY, CDR2 SVGAGI. The CDR3, as DNA: TGTGCCAGCAGCTTACTAGCGGGAGATCCAACAGATACGCAGTATTTT. This gives the protein CASSLLAGDPTDTQYF.

This clonotype occurred once. The gene calls are TRBV10-1 and TRBJ2-1; possible D gene TRBD1, 5 bases. The J call could be wrong; TRBJ2-7 is a better fit for the DNA end. The CDR3 length is 17 residues. Germline lookup yields CDR1 WNHNN and CDR2 SYGVQD (reference sequence). The CDR3 nucleotides are TGCGCCAGCAGTGGGGCAGGGCCCATCCCATCATCCTACGAGCAGTACTTC. Encoded protein: CASSGAGPIPSSYEQYF.

The chain has TRBV6-1 and TRBJ2-2; no definite D call. Trimming took off 5 bases at V and 2 bases at J, with 12 bases between the two ends. The CDR3 length is 15 residues. Germline V gene lookup returns CDR1 MNHNS and CDR2 SASEGT. The CDR3 region has the DNA TGTGCCAGCAGTAGCGCTAGAATAAACACCGGGGAGCTGTTTTTT. Its protein product is CASSSARINTGELFF.

This clonotype is termed medium-sized (0.01 to 0.1%). This rearrangement joins TRBV6-1 to TRBJ1-6, with TRBD1 as a possible D gene (6 bases). In germline, CDR1 is MNHNS, CDR2 SASEGT. This CDR3 has 15 amino acids. V was cut by 8 bases and J by 9 bases, with 20 bases left in between. CDR3 sequence reads: CASSHNVARGSPLHF. The CDR3 region has the DNA TGTGCCAGCTCTCATAACGTTGCCAGGGGTTCACCCCTCCACTTT.

This clonotype ranks as large (0.1 to 1%). The chain has TRBV6-1 and TRBJ2-2; D is perhaps TRBD2 (6 bases). V shed 3 bases and J shed 6 bases, with 17 bases lying between them. The CDR3 sequence is 16 residues long. The germline CDR1 and CDR2 sequences are MNHNS and SASEGT. CDR3: CASSEEEGQGAGELFF. CDR3 sequence (DNA): TGTGCCAGCAGTGAGGAGGAGGGCCAGGGTGCCGGGGAGCTGTTTTTT.

Only a few counts were recorded for this clonotype. The chain links TRBV7-2 to TRBJ2-1, with no clear D. V lost 4 bases and J lost 9, with 10 bases in between. The CDR3 length is 12 residues. Germline loops: CDR1 SGHTA, CDR2 FQGNSA. CDR3 amino acids: CASSSSLVEQFF. DNA of the CDR3: TGTGCCAGCAGCTCGTCACTTGTTGAGCAGTTCTTC.

About this clonotype: Mismatch with germline at one junction end may stem from a read error. The chain couples TRBV27 to TRBJ2-3; 9 nucleotides agree with TRBD2. Per germline, CDR1 MNHEY and CDR2 SMNVEV (reference sequence). This CDR3 spans 15 amino acids. The CDR3 is CASTLLAGTTDIQYF. The CDR3 DNA sequence: TGTGCCAGCACATTGCTAGCGGGGACCACAGATATTCAGTATTTC.